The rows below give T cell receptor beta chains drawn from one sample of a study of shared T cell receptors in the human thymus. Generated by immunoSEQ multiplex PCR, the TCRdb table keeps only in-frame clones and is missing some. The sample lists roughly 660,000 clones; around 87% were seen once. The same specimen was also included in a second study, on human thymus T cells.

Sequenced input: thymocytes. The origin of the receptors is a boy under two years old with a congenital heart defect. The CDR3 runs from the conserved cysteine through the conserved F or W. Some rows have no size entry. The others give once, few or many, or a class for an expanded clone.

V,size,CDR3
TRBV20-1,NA,CSAESGRELFF
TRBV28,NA,CASSFRRDRAYEQYF
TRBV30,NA,CAWSQGPGANQPQHF
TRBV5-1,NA,CASSLDHRSSYNEQFF
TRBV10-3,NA,CAISEPLAGEQETQYF
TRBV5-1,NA,CASSDRQWGGTSGSGEQFF
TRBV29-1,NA,CSVDSDKPHEQYF
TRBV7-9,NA,CASSSTLAGVPETQYF
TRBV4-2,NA,CASSQPPGVAGDQETQYF
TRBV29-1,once,CRSDRLAGEQFF
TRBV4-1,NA,CASSQDQEASYGDTQYF
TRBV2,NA,CASRIKTGESGFSYEQYF
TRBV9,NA,CASSLRTADAYEQYF
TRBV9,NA,CASSVGLAGFNEQFF
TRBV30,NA,CAWSYSLRLNYGYTF
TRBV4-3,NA,CASSPRTGQDSYEQYF
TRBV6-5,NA,CASSYLAGVGEQFF
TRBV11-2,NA,CASSLTSGGLYEQYF
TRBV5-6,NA,CASSLAGGQNYGYTF
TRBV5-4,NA,CASSPGLAGGPEFF
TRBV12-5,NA,CASGLAGDLSYEQYF
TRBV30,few,CAWIPDRGEQFF
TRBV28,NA,CASLPVSAGGTDTQYF
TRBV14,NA,CASSEGTSGANTGELFF
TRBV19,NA,CASTQNLAGVSGELFF
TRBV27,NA,CASSLRVSGNTIYF
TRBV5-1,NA,CASSFRDRSPSYEQYF
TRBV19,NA,CASTPQREPFYEQYF
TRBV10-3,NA,CAIRDEGNTEAFF
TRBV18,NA,CASSQDRGLEQYF
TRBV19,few,CASSTPGSLTRYTEAFF
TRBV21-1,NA,CASSKGGLARRSDEQYF
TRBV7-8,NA,CASSSPGRASSYEQYF
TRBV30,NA,CAWSVSQAPQGHTEAFF
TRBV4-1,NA,CASSQEESGRQGYNEQFF
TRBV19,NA,CASTPYPGGPYEQYF
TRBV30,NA,CAWSPPWASGGWGTQYF
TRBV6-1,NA,CASSEMGGRAPNEKLFF